This T cell receptor beta chain was sequenced for a study of blood T cell repertoires in COVID-19. As for the study in general: The study drew acute and convalescent COVID-19 samples from the United States, Italy and Spain. In each case, the material was cDNA or gDNA derived from T cells, B-cell-depleted T cells, or PBMCs.

Original methodology: From reference gene primer amplification, estimates of nucleated cell counts were derived. Sequenced by immunoSEQ multiplex PCR; TCRdb stores in-frame clones only, minus some. The DNA was the basis for D and trimming; V, J and clone size are from that table. The sample consists of some 78,000 clones, about 89% of them appearing once. Germline CDR1 SGHAT, CDR2 FQNNGV. The CDR3 length is 13 residues. Trimming pared 5 bases from V and 7 bases from J, leaving 12 bases between. This sequence was found in a man aged 45-65 years with active or convalescent COVID-19. The gene calls are TRBV11-2 and TRBJ2-1; possibly TRBD1 for D (6 bases). The sample taken for sequencing was peripheral blood. The CDR3 DNA sequence: TGTGCCAGCAGCCCTCACCAGGGGAATGAGCAGTTCTTC. Translation gives CASSPHQGNEQFF.